This T cell receptor beta chain was recovered during a study of PD-L1 blockade in urothelial cancer. Study context: The patients' atezolizumab therapy, 1,200 mg intravenously every 3 weeks, started at some point between 2014 and 2016. Peripheral blood specimens exhibited a median yield of about 150,000 T cells.

This CDR3 comprises 14 residues. V was clipped by 2 bases and J by 3 bases, with 10 bases between them. The germline CDR1 and CDR2 sequences are LNHDA and SQIVND (reference sequence). For this clone: Its antigen remains unidentified.

Described time point: pretreatment peripheral blood. Here immunoSEQ multiplex PCR was the method, and the copy in TCRdb shows in-frame clones only, minus some. The sample contains 95,000 to 100,000 clones, around nine tenths of which appear only once. General study results and limits: Durable-benefit patients had greater expansion of tumor-associated blood clones at 3 weeks.

The chain uses TRBV19 and TRBJ1-1; TRBD1 is a possible D gene (5 bases). This receptor was identified in a man aged 55 to 70 with urothelial cancer. The source was PBMCs, collected around atezolizumab (anti-PD-L1) treatment. The CDR3 region has the DNA TGTGCCAGTAGTATAATAGGGGCGGACACTGAAGCTTTCTTT. It is translated as CASSIIGADTEAFF.